The 22 T cell receptor beta chains below come from one sample, sequenced in a study of blood T cell repertoires in COVID-19. Data came from immunoSEQ multiplex PCR; TCRdb stores just in-frame clones and leaves some out. The table lists approximately 50,000 clones, 85% to 95% of them singletons. Sequenced: peripheral blood. The origin of the receptors is a human donor in a cohort sampled during active COVID-19.

This clone was picked up one time. The chain recombines TRBV29-1 with TRBJ2-4; possible D gene TRBD2, 5 bases. The CDR3 covers 12 residues. The germline V and J ends were trimmed by 4 bases and 9 bases, with 13 bases remaining between them. From germline, CDR1 is SQVTM and CDR2 ANQGSEA. The CDR3 nucleotides read TGCAGCGTTGGGTTTAACGCGGGCATTCAGTACTTC. Its protein product is CSVGFNAGIQYF.

The chain links TRBV5-4 to TRBJ2-7, with 9 positions matching TRBD2. Per the germline V gene, CDR1 is SGHNT and CDR2 is YYREEE (reference sequence). The trim removed 2 bases at V and 5 bases at J, leaving 11 bases unmatched. CDR3 size: 16 residues. The CDR3, as DNA: TGTGCCAGCAGCTTTGGAGGGAGTGCTAGCGGGAACGAGCAGTACTTC. Protein: CASSFGGSASGNEQYF.

V gene TRBV4-1 combines with J gene TRBJ2-2; the D gene is possibly TRBD2 (6 bases). This CDR3 has 14 residues. Germline CDR1 reads MGHRA; CDR2 reads YSYEKL. V gave up 4 bases and J gave up 7 bases, with 13 bases separating them. The CDR3 DNA follows: TGCGCCAGCAGCCCAGGGACTCGGGTCGGGGAGCTGTTTTTT. It is translated as CASSPGTRVGELFF.

The chain couples TRBV10-2 to TRBJ1-2; D is ambiguous. V lost 2 bases and J lost 7, with 11 bases in between. Germline lookup yields CDR1 WSHSY and CDR2 SAAADI. CDR3 size: 13 residues. Here the CDR3 reads CASSELSGIGYTF. The DNA of the CDR3 is TGCGCCAGCAGTGAGCTGTCAGGAATTGGCTACACCTTC.

V and J are TRBV7-9 and TRBJ2-5; possible D gene TRBD1, 5 bases. The V end lost 2 bases, the J end lost 5 bases, and 6 bases lay between the germline ends. The CDR3 runs 12 residues. The germline V gene encodes CDR1 SEHNR and CDR2 FQNEAQ (reference sequence). The CDR3: CASSLKGETQYF. The CDR3 DNA is TGTGCCAGCAGCTTAAAGGGGGAGACCCAGTACTTC.

The chain links TRBV2 to TRBJ2-3; 8 nucleotides align to TRBD2. Looked up from germline, CDR1 is SNHLY and CDR2 is FYNNEI. The V gene end was trimmed by 8 bases and the J gene end by 3 bases; junction bases not matched to a gene: 4. This CDR3 region has 13 residues. Written as DNA, the CDR3 is TGTGCCAGCCGGGGGGGCCGGACAGATACGCAGTATTTT. Its protein product is CASRGGRTDTQYF. Using reference TRBV2 and TRBJ2-3 for the parts outside the CDR3, the full variable domain is EPEVTQTPSHQVTQMGQEVILRCVPISNHLYFYWYRQILGQKVEFLVSFYNNEISEKSEIFDDQFSVERPDGSNFTLKIRSTKLEDSAMYFCASRGGRTDTQYFGPGTRLTVL.

The rearrangement joins TRBV15 to TRBJ1-1; D call uncertain. CDR1 and CDR2 from the germline V gene are LNHNV and YYDKDF (reference sequence). CDR3 size: 16 residues. V was pared by 2 bases and J by 1 base, with 14 bases between. CDR3 amino acids: CATSRLGPGRNTEAFF. CDR3 nucleotide sequence: TGTGCCACCAGCAGACTGGGTCCAGGAAGGAACACTGAAGCTTTCTTT. The full variable domain, in which reference TRBV15 and TRBJ1-1 provide the parts outside the CDR3, is DAMVIQNPRYQVTQFGKPVTLSCSQTLNHNVMYWYQQKSSQAPKLLFHYYDKDFNNEADTPDNFQSRRPNTSFCFLDIRSPGLGDTAMYLCATSRLGPGRNTEAFFGQGTRLTVV.

The chain employs TRBV2 and TRBJ2-4; D call uncertain. The CDR3 has 11 residues. Germline V gene lookup returns CDR1 SNHLY and CDR2 FYNNEI. Trimming stripped 5 bases from V and 6 bases from J, with 5 bases between. This CDR3 is CASSPSNIQYF. In nucleotides, the CDR3 is TGTGCCAGCAGTCCGTCAAACATTCAGTACTTC.

This clone has just one count. The V gene is TRBV6-2 or TRBV6-3, the J gene TRBJ2-7; 7 nucleotides agree with TRBD1. CDR1 and CDR2 from the germline V gene are MNHEY and SVGEGT. The junction had 7 bases not matched to a gene; V was cut back by 4 bases and J by 4 bases. This CDR3 comprises 14 residues. DNA for the CDR3: TGTGCCAGCAGTTTCCGGGACAGTTTATACGAGCAGTACGTC. Translating gives CASSFRDSLYEQYV.

The V gene is TRBV5-1, the J gene TRBJ2-1; tentatively, D is TRBD2 (7 bases). V shed 2 bases and J shed 9 bases, with 12 bases lying between them. This CDR3 spans 13 amino acids. Germline loops: CDR1 SGHRS, CDR2 YFSETQ. CDR3 loop: CASSFRGGGEQFF. The CDR3, as DNA: TGCGCCAGCAGCTTTCGCGGGGGCGGTGAGCAGTTCTTC.

The chain couples TRBV18 to TRBJ1-6; 7 bases map to TRBD1. V shed 3 bases, J shed 7 bases, and the junction held 6 bases outside the gene matches. The CDR3 runs 15 residues. Germline V gene lookup returns CDR1 KGHSH and CDR2 LQKENI. The CDR3 here is CASSPGQSPNSPLHF. The CDR3 nucleotides are TGTGCCAGCTCACCGGGACAGTCCCCGAATTCACCCCTCCACTTT.

The gene calls are TRBV30 and TRBJ1-2, with 9 bases fitting TRBD1. Germline CDR1 and CDR2: GTSNPN and SVGIG (reference sequence). The CDR3 length is 14 residues. Trimming cost V 1 base and J 4 bases; bases outside gene matches: 4. The CDR3 protein is CAWSAGTGTYGYTF. Written as DNA, the CDR3 is TGTGCCTGGAGTGCCGGGACAGGGACCTATGGCTACACCTTC.

The chain joins TRBV9 to TRBJ2-2, with 10 nucleotides matching TRBD2. The J segment lost 7 bases and the V segment lost 0 bases, leaving 6 bases of the junction unmatched. The germline V gene encodes CDR1 SGDLS and CDR2 YYNGEE. This CDR3 is 16 amino acids long. The CDR3 DNA sequence: TGTGCCAGCAGCGTAGTTAGCGGGGGGCCAGGCGGGGAGCTGTTTTTT. Residues: CASSVVSGGPGGELFF. Complete variable domain (other parts from reference TRBV9 and TRBJ2-2): DSGVTQTPKHLITATGQRVTLRCSPRSGDLSVYWYQQSLDQGLQFLIQYYNGEERAKGNILERFSAQQFPDLHSELNLSSLELGDSALYFCASSVVSGGPGGELFFGEGSRLTVL.

The gene calls are TRBV4-2 and TRBJ2-7; the match to TRBD2 covers 10 bases. This CDR3 is built from 15 residues. The germline V gene has CDR1 LGHNA and CDR2 YNFKEQ. The trim removed 1 base at V and 0 bases at J, leaving 0 bases unmatched. The CDR3 protein is CASSQGLAGSYEQYF. The CDR3, as DNA: TGTGCCAGCAGCCAAGGACTAGCGGGCTCCTACGAGCAGTACTTC.

This rearrangement joins TRBV19 to TRBJ2-6; D is perhaps TRBD1 (6 bases). The ends were cut back, 4 bases at V and 1 base at J, with 11 bases in the middle. In germline, CDR1 is LNHDA, CDR2 SQIVND (reference sequence). This CDR3 is built from 16 residues. This CDR3 is CASSTGQRSGANVLTF. CDR3 bases: TGTGCCAGTAGTACAGGACAGCGGTCTGGGGCCAACGTCCTGACTTTC.

The chain recombines TRBV2 with TRBJ2-4; D unresolved. CDR1 and CDR2 from the germline V gene are SNHLY and FYNNEI. This CDR3 has 15 amino acids. V lost 6 bases to trimming and J lost 1 base, with 13 bases between them. The CDR3, as DNA: TGTGCCAGCAGCGCTAGACCGGAGGCCAAAAACATTCAGTACTTC. Translating gives CASSARPEAKNIQYF.

V usage is TRBV19 and J usage is TRBJ2-1; 11 bases match TRBD2. The CDR3 has 17 residues. Per the germline V gene, CDR1 is LNHDA and CDR2 is SQIVND (reference sequence). V shed 5 bases and J 0 bases; nucleotides not matched to a gene: 6. This CDR3 reads CASSPPLAGVSYNEQFF. Here the CDR3 DNA reads TGTGCCAGTAGTCCACCACTAGCGGGAGTCTCCTACAATGAGCAGTTCTTC. The full variable domain, with the rest looked up from reference TRBV19 and TRBJ2-1, is DGGITQSPKYLFRKEGQNVTLSCEQNLNHDAMYWYRQDPGQGLRLIYYSQIVNDFQKGDIAEGYSVSREKKESFPLTVTSAQKNPTAFYLCASSPPLAGVSYNEQFFGPGTRLTVL.

This clone has only one observation. J is TRBJ1-1 and V is TRBV7-2, with 7 bases matching TRBD1. Germline CDR1 is SGHTA and CDR2 is FQGNSA. J was trimmed by 8 bases and V by 6 bases; bases with no gene match: 6. The CDR3 is 12 residues long. CDR3 amino acids: CASRRSGGEAFF. The CDR3 DNA sequence: TGTGCCAGCAGGCGATCAGGGGGGGAAGCTTTCTTT.

V usage is TRBV4-1 and J usage is TRBJ2-1; 9 bases are a match to TRBD2. V was clipped by 0 bases and J by 4 bases; unmatched bases: 7. The CDR3 sequence is 17 residues long. Germline V CDR1 and CDR2: MGHRA, YSYEKL. As DNA, the CDR3 is TGCGCCAGCAGCCAAGAATGGGCGGGGGGGTCTTACAATGAGCAGTTCTTC. It codes for CASSQEWAGGSYNEQFF.

The rearrangement joins TRBV29-1 to TRBJ2-7; 14 bases fit TRBD2. J was trimmed by 0 bases and V by 5 bases; bases with no gene match: 6. CDR1 is SQVTM and CDR2 is ANQGSEA in the germline V gene. The CDR3 consists of 16 residues. CDR3 residues: CSVPWTSGGSSYEQYV. The DNA for the CDR3 is TGCAGCGTTCCATGGACTAGCGGGGGGAGCTCCTACGAGCAGTACGTC.

The V and J genes are TRBV7-2 and TRBJ2-5; the D gene is possibly TRBD2 (6 bases). Germline CDR1 is SGHTA and CDR2 is FQGNSA. V lost 6 bases and J 2 bases, leaving 10 bases between the germline ends. CDR3 size: 13 residues. CDR3 residues: CASRGTSQETQYF. CDR3 nucleotides: TGTGCCAGCAGGGGGACTTCACAAGAGACCCAGTACTTC.

The V call is TRBV2, the J call TRBJ1-2; 9 nucleotides match TRBD1. The germline V gene encodes CDR1 SNHLY and CDR2 FYNNEI. The V gene end was trimmed by 6 bases and the J gene end by 10 bases; junction bases not matched to a gene: 6. The CDR3 contains 12 residues. CDR3 sequence reads: CASRGTGSDYTF. CDR3 nucleotide sequence: TGTGCCAGCAGGGGGACAGGGTCGGACTACACCTTC.